Reported below is one T cell receptor (beta chain). Its antigen is currently unknown. PCR used 60 Vbeta primers and 13 Jbeta primers. Measured with immunoSEQ multiplex PCR; TCRdb has only the in-frame clones, and not every one. The repertoire has over 95,000 clones, 77% of them found once; the top ten carry over 9.5%. The CDR3 is 14 amino acids. Germline V lookup: CDR1 LNHDA, CDR2 SQIVND (reference sequence). V lost 9 bases and J 9 bases, leaving 21 bases between the germline ends. This sample was taken from a study of cytomegalovirus exposure and HLA in healthy donors. General study results and limits: Available immune exposure information covered CMV serostatus only. A later analysis linked a missense variant in DCLRE1C to the trimming of TCR beta V and J genes.

The specimen was PBMCs. The receptor was derived from a middle-aged man in good health and CMV-seropositive. The chain links TRBV19 to TRBJ2-1; TRBD1 might be the D (6 bases). The CDR3 protein is CASQVAGDASEQFF. DNA of the CDR3: TGTGCCAGCCAAGTCGCAGGGGATGCGTCTGAGCAGTTCTTC.